Below are 2 T cell receptor beta chains sequenced from a single sample in a study of OX40 agonist ivuxolimab in advanced cancers. This table comes from immunoSEQ multiplex PCR, and its TCRdb copy is limited to in-frame clones, with some not included. The table lists 55,000 to 65,000 clones, about 89% of them singletons. This material consisted of CD4+ or CD8+ T cells sorted from blood, taken in a trial of the OX40 agonist ivuxolimab. The source of these receptors is an adult with an advanced solid tumor such as melanoma, head and neck, liver or kidney cancer.

This chain uses TRBV27 with TRBJ1-2, with 9 bases lining up with TRBD1. CDR1 MNHEY and CDR2 SMNVEV come from the germline V gene (reference sequence). CDR3 length equals 15 residues. The trim removed 3 bases at V and 4 bases at J, leaving 6 bases unmatched. The chain's CDR3 is CASSFRQGEGYGYTF. The CDR3 nucleotides are TGTGCCAGCAGTTTCCGACAGGGGGAGGGCTATGGCTACACCTTC.

The chain has TRBV18 and TRBJ1-1, with D possibly matching TRBD1 (5 bases). The CDR3 totals 13 residues. With 6 bases removed from V and 1 base from J, the gap between germline ends came to 9 bases. Germline V lookup: CDR1 KGHSH, CDR2 LQKENI. The CDR3 DNA reads TGTGCCAGCTCCGATGGGACGAACACTGAAGCTTTCTTT. Amino acids: CASSDGTNTEAFF.